Given below is one T cell receptor (beta chain) in context. V was shortened by 4 bases and J by 2 bases, with 10 bases between the two germline ends. The CDR3 runs 13 residues. The germline V gene has CDR1 SQVTM and CDR2 ANQGSEA. RNA, at about 0.45 to 1 ug, was reverse transcribed with random hexamers. TCRdb analysed the immunoSEQ multiplex PCR reads with MiXCR anew, one entry per CDR3 protein. This table holds some 180,000 distinct CDR3 sequences, approximately 94% found once. The data belong to a study of CD8 T cells in Susac syndrome. The chain recombines TRBV29-1 with TRBJ2-3; weak D call: TRBD2 (5 bases). The sequence came from a human donor in good health. Source material: CD4+ T cells from PBMCs. CDR3 sequence reads: CSVAGMNTDTQYF. CDR3 nucleotide sequence: TGCAGCGTTGCCGGGATGAACACAGATACGCAGTATTTT.